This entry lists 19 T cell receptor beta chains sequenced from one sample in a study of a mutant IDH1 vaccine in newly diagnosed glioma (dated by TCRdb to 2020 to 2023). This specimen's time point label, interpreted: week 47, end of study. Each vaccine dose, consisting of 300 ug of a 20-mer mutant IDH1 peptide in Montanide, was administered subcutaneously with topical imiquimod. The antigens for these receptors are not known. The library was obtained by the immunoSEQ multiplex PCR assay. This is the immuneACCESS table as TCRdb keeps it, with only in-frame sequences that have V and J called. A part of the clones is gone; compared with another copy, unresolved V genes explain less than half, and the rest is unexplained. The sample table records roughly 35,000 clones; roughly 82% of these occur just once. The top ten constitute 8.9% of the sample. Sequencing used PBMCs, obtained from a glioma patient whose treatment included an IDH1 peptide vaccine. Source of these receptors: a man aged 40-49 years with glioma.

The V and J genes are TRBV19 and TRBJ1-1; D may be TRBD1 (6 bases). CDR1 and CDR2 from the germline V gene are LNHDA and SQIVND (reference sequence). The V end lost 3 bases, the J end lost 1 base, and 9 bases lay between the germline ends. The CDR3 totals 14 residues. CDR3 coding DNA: TGTGCCAGTAGTATCGGGGGCCAGAACACTGAAGCTTTCTTT. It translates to CASSIGGQNTEAFF. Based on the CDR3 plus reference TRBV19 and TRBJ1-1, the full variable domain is DGGITQSPKYLFRKEGQNVTLSCEQNLNHDAMYWYRQDPGQGLRLIYYSQIVNDFQKGDIAEGYSVSREKKESFPLTVTSAQKNPTAFYLCASSIGGQNTEAFFGQGTRLTVV.

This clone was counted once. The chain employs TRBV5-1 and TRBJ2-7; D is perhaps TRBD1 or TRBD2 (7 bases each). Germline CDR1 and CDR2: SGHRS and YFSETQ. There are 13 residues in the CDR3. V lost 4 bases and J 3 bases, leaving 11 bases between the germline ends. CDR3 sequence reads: CASSLRGGYEQYF. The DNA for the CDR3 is TGCGCCAGCAGCCTCAGGGGGGGCTACGAGCAGTACTTC.

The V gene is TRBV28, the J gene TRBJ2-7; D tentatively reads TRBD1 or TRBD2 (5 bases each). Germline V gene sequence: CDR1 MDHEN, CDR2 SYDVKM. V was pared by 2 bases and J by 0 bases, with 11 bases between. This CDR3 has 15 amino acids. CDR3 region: CASSLQSGSSYEQYV. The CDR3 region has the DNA TGTGCCAGCAGTTTACAGTCAGGGAGCTCCTACGAGCAGTACGTC.

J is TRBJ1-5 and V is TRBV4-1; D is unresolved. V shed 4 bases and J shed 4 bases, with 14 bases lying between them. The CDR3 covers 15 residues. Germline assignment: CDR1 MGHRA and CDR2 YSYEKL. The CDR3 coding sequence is TGCGCCAGCAGCCTCCAACAGTCGGTTAATCAGCCCCAGCATTTT. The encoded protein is CASSLQQSVNQPQHF.

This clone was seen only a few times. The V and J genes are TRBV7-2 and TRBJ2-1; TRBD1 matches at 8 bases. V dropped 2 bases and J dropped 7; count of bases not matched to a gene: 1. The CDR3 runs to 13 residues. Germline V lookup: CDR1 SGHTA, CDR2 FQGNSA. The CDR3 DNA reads TGTGCCAGCAGCTTATACAGGGGGAATGAGCAGTTCTTC. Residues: CASSLYRGNEQFF. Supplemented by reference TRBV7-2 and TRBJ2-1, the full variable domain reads GAGVSQSPSNKVTEKGKDVELRCDPISGHTALYWYRQSLGQGLEFLIYFQGNSAPDKSGLPSDRFSAERTGGSVSTLTIQRTQQEDSAVYLCASSLYRGNEQFFGPGTRLTVL.

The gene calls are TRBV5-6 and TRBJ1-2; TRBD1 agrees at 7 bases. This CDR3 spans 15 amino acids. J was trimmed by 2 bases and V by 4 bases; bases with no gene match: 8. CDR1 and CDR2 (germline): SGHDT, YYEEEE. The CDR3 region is CASSLDREMNYGYTF. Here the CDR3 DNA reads TGTGCCAGCAGCCTCGACAGGGAGATGAACTATGGCTACACCTTC.

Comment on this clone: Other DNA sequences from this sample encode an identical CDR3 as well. The CDR3, as DNA: TGTGCCATCAGTGACAGCACAGATACGCAGTATTTT. Encoded protein: CAISDSTDTQYF. The rearrangement uses TRBV10-3 and TRBJ2-3; unclear D gene. V shed 3 bases and J shed 0 bases, with 1 base lying between them. This CDR3 comprises 12 residues. CDR1 is ENHRY, CDR2 SYGVKD, per germline.

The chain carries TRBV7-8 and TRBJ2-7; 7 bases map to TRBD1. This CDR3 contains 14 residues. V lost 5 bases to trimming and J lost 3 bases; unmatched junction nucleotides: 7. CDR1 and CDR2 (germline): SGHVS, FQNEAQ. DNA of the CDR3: TGTGCCAGCAGCGGCGGACAGGAGTACTACGAGCAGTACTTC. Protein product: CASSGGQEYYEQYF.

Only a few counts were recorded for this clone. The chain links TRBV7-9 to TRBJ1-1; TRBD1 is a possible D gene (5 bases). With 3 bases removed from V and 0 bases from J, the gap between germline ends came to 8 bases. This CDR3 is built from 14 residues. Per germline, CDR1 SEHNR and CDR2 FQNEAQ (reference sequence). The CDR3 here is CASSLTALNTEAFF. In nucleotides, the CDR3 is TGTGCCAGCAGCTTGACAGCCCTGAACACTGAAGCTTTCTTT.

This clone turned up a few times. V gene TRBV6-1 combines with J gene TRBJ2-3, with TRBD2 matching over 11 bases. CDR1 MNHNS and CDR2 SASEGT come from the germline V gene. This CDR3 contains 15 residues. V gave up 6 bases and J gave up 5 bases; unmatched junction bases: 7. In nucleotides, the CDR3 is TGTGCCAGCAGCGATATAGCGGGGGGGGGAGATACGCAGTATTTT. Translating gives CASSDIAGGGDTQYF.

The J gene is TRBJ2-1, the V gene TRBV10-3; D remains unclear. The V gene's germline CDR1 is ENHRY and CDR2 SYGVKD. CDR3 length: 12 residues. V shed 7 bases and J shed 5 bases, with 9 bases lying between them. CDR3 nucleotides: TGTGCCATCACCGCAGGTCACAATGAGCAGTTCTTC. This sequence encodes CAITAGHNEQFF.

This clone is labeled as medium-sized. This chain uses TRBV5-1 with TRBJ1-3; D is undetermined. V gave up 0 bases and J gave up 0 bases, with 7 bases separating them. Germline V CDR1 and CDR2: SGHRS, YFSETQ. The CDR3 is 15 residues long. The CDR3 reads CASSLDGGSGNTIYF. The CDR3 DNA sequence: TGCGCCAGCAGCTTGGACGGCGGCTCTGGAAACACCATATATTTT.

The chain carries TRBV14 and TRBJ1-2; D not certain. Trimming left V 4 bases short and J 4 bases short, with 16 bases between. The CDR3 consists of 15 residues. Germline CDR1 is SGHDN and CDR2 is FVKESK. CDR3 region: CASSPSGRRGYGYTF. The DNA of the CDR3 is TGTGCCAGCAGCCCTAGTGGCAGGCGGGGCTATGGCTACACCTTC.

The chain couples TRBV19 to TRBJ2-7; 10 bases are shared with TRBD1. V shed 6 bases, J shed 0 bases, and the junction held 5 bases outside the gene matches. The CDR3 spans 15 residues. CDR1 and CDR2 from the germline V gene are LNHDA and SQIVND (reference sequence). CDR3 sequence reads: CASRMGQGSSYEQYF. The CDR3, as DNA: TGTGCCAGTAGGATGGGACAGGGGAGCTCCTACGAGCAGTACTTC.

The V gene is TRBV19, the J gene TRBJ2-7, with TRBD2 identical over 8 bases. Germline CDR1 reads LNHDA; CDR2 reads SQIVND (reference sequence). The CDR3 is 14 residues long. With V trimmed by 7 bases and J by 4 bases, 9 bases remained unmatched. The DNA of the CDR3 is TGTGCCAGTAACTCCGGGACTAGGTGGTACGAGCAGTACTTC. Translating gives CASNSGTRWYEQYF.

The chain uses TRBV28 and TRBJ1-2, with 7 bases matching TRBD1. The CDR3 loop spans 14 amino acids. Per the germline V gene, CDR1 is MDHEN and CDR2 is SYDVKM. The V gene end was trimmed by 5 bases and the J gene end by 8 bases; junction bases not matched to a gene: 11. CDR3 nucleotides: TGTGCCAGCAGTATACCAGGGGGAGGGGACGGCTACACCTTC. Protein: CASSIPGGGDGYTF.

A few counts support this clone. The CDR3 DNA follows: TGTGCCTGGAGGGACAGGGACGCAGCTTTCTTT. This encodes CAWRDRDAAFF. The V call is TRBV30, the J call TRBJ1-1; 8 bases fit TRBD1. This CDR3 is 11 amino acids long. Trimming at V came to 3 bases and at J to 10 bases, leaving 4 bases not matched to a gene. Germline V lookup: CDR1 GTSNPN, CDR2 SVGIG (reference sequence). Combining the CDR3 with reference TRBV30 and TRBJ1-1 gives the whole variable domain SQTIHQWPATLVQPVGSPLSLECTVEGTSNPNLYWYRQAAGRGLQLLFYSVGIGQISSEVPQNLSASRPQDRQFILSSKKLLLSDSGFYLCAWRDRDAAFFGQGTRLTVV.

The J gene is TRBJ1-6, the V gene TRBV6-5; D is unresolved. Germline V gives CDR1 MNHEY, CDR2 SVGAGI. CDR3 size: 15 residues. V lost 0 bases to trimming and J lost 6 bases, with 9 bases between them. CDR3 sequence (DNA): TGTGCCAGCAGTTACTCGGCAGCTAGTAATTCACCCCTCCACTTT. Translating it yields CASSYSAASNSPLHF.

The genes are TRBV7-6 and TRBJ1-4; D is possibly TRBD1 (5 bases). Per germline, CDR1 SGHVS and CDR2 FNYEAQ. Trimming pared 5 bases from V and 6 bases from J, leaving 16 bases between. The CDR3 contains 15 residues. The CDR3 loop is CASSRDGAADEKLFF. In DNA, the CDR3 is TGTGCCAGCAGCCGAGATGGGGCAGCGGATGAAAAACTGTTTTTT.